The next 15 T cell receptor beta chains were all read from a single sample in a study of PD-L1 blockade in urothelial cancer. The data were produced by immunoSEQ multiplex PCR, yet TCRdb's version contains in-frame clones alone and is incomplete. The table includes 84,000 or so clones, around 85% detected once. Time point specified: pretreatment peripheral blood. The material was PBMCs, obtained around atezolizumab (anti-PD-L1) treatment. These receptors all come from a man aged 60-69 years with urothelial cancer.

The chain joins TRBV2 to TRBJ1-2, with no clear D. Germline values: CDR1 SNHLY, CDR2 FYNNEI. V shed 1 base and J shed 4 bases, with 4 bases lying between them. This CDR3 has 12 residues. The CDR3 DNA reads TGTGCCAGCAGTGAAGGGGCCTATGGCTACACCTTC. As protein: CASSEGAYGYTF.

The CDR3 bases are TGTGCCATCAGTGAAATGAGCTCCTACAATGAGCAGTTCTTC. This codes for CAISEMSSYNEQFF. The chain carries TRBV10-3 and TRBJ2-1; D ambiguous. V was clipped by 3 bases and J by 0 bases, with 6 bases between them. The V gene's germline CDR1 is ENHRY and CDR2 SYGVKD. This CDR3 region has 14 residues.

The chain combines TRBV2 with TRBJ2-5; 9 bases fit TRBD1. Germline V CDR1 and CDR2: SNHLY, FYNNEI. The V segment lost 6 bases and the J segment 4 bases; nucleotides outside the gene matches: 3. CDR3 length: 13 residues. As DNA, the CDR3 is TGTGCCAGCAGCGAGGACAGGGGAGAGACCCAGTACTTC. This codes for CASSEDRGETQYF.

The genes are TRBV29-1 and TRBJ2-7; 8 bases agree with TRBD1. The germline gives CDR1 SQVTM, CDR2 ANQGSEA. CDR3 size: 15 residues. Losses at the gene ends were 4 bases for V and 7 bases for J; bases not matched to a gene: 15. The CDR3 sequence is CSVVIVGQGAREQYF. The CDR3 nucleotides are TGCAGCGTTGTCATAGTTGGCCAGGGGGCGCGAGAGCAGTACTTC.

The chain joins TRBV11-3 to TRBJ2-7, with TRBD2 matching 7 bases. J gave up 6 bases and V 8 bases, and 4 bases lay outside the gene matches. The length of the CDR3 is 11 residues. CDR1 SGHNT and CDR2 YENEEA come from the germline V gene. The CDR3: CASSGRGEQYF. Written as DNA, the CDR3 is TGTGCCAGCTCAGGGAGGGGCGAGCAGTACTTC.

The V and J genes are TRBV10-2 and TRBJ2-7; 12 bases are a match to TRBD1. The CDR3 has 15 residues. CDR1 is WSHSY, CDR2 SAAADI, per germline. V trimming: 4 bases; J trimming: 4 bases; junction bases outside the gene matches: 5. The CDR3 bases are TGCGCCAGCAGTGGGCCGGGACAGGGGGCTTACGAGCAGTACTTC. Translating gives CASSGPGQGAYEQYF.

The chain employs TRBV10-1 and TRBJ2-5, with unresolved D. Germline CDR1 and CDR2: WNHNN and SYGVQD (reference sequence). The V end lost 3 bases, the J end lost 0 bases, and 8 bases lay between the germline ends. The CDR3 runs to 14 residues. CDR3 nucleotides: TGCGCCAGCAGTGAAACACCGTACCAAGAGACCCAGTACTTC. Amino acids: CASSETPYQETQYF.

The chain recombines TRBV18 with TRBJ2-4, with D possibly TRBD2 on 7 matching bases. V was pared by 2 bases and J by 6 bases, with 14 bases between. Germline values: CDR1 KGHSH, CDR2 LQKENI. The CDR3 spans 15 residues. The DNA of the CDR3 is TGTGCCAGCTCACCAGGTGGGGGGGCGAGAAACATTCAGTACTTC. The encoded protein is CASSPGGGARNIQYF.

This clone was seen more than once but under ten times. V usage is TRBV4-1 and J usage is TRBJ2-1; tentatively, D is TRBD1 (6 bases). CDR1 is MGHRA and CDR2 is YSYEKL in the germline V gene. The CDR3 is 16 amino acids. Trimming took off 1 base at V and 5 bases at J, with 15 bases between the two ends. CDR3 coding DNA: TGCGCCAGCAGCCAAGGCAGGGGTTATATCGACAATGAGCAGTTCTTC. Protein product: CASSQGRGYIDNEQFF.

This chain uses TRBV7-6 with TRBJ2-1, with D possibly TRBD2 on 6 matching bases. CDR1 is SGHVS and CDR2 is FNYEAQ in the germline V gene. The CDR3 is made up of 13 amino acids. Trimming pared 8 bases from V and 8 bases from J, leaving 16 bases between. The CDR3 spells CASGPGTFDEQFF. In DNA form, the CDR3 reads TGTGCCAGCGGACCCGGGACTTTCGATGAGCAGTTCTTC.

The CDR3 DNA sequence: TGTGCCAGCAGACCCGGGACAGATCATCAGCCCCAGCATTTT. It encodes CASRPGTDHQPQHF. This chain links TRBV6-5 with TRBJ1-5, with 7 nucleotides matching TRBD1. The CDR3 consists of 14 residues. In germline, CDR1 is MNHEY, CDR2 SVGAGI. V dropped 6 bases and J dropped 5; count of bases not matched to a gene: 7.

The genes are TRBV5-1 and TRBJ2-7; D perhaps matches TRBD1 (6 bases). The length of the CDR3 is 15 residues. The V end was cut by 2 bases, the J end by 2 bases, with 14 bases between. Germline CDR1 reads SGHRS; CDR2 reads YFSETQ. The CDR3 DNA reads as TGCGCCAGCAGCTTCGGGGACACGGTGACCTACGAGCAGTACTTC. Translating gives CASSFGDTVTYEQYF.

The table lists this clone with a count of one. The chain recombines TRBV5-1 with TRBJ2-1; 7 bases align to TRBD1. Unmatched junction bases numbered 6, after V lost 2 bases and J lost 10 bases. The CDR3 has 13 amino acids. CDR1 SGHRS and CDR2 YFSETQ come from the germline V gene. The CDR3 here is CASSLQQGYEQFF. The CDR3, as DNA: TGCGCCAGCAGCTTACAACAGGGGTACGAGCAGTTCTTC.

V usage is TRBV4-3 and J usage is TRBJ2-1; weak D call: TRBD2 (5 bases). This CDR3 region has 15 residues. Per the germline V gene, CDR1 is LGHNA and CDR2 is YSLEER. Trimming shortened V by 0 bases and J by 3 bases, and 9 bases separated the two germline ends. The chain's CDR3 is CASSQEGGGYNEQFF. The CDR3 DNA reads TGCGCCAGCAGCCAAGAAGGAGGTGGCTACAATGAGCAGTTCTTC.

The chain links TRBV30 to TRBJ2-2; 9 bases align to TRBD2. Germline V gene data show CDR1 as GTSNPN and CDR2 as SVGIG (reference sequence). The CDR3 is 14 amino acids. With 4 bases clipped from V and 7 bases from J, the junction kept 7 bases outside the gene matches. This chain's CDR3 is CAWNSGGTYGELFF. DNA of the CDR3: TGTGCCTGGAACAGCGGGGGGACTTACGGGGAGCTGTTTTTT.